This section outlines one TCR beta chain sequence together with its context. This clonotype was recorded a few times. The antigen it recognizes is unknown. No qualities accompany the bases; no much larger clone lies one base away. This sample was taken from a study of early T cells in non-severe SARS-CoV-2 infection (dated by TCRdb to about 2021). Study-level background: Bulk RNA from unsorted whole blood was used for TCR sequencing, so alpha and beta chains could not be paired. What the research found in general, with its limitations: Matching against VDJdb was skewed toward anti-spike CD8 responses, likely underestimated virus-specific expansions, and missed private and CD4 specificities.

The library was made by 5' RACE. Sequencer: NextSeq 500. Unique molecular identifiers were attached to individual cDNA molecules in the TCR library protocol so that sequencing error and PCR bias could be corrected. TCR alpha and beta chains were both sequenced, and the abundances of alpha and beta sequences in each sample were closely correlated with each other. The authors processed their data as follows. V gene, J gene and CDR3 annotation of TCR sequences was performed with Decombinator V4. TCRs were defined as expanded if a significant change between any two time points was detected under a Poisson model with p below 0.0001. TCR abundances were normalised to the total number of TCRs sequenced per sample and expressed as counts per million. VDJdb, accessed 1 November 2021, was searched for CMV, EBV and SARS-CoV-2 annotated TCRs, with TCRs annotated for multiple antigens excluded. The public reads were reprocessed in TCRdb via fastp at Q25 and MiXCR, keeping in-frame beta chains. CDR3 protein duplicates are merged, each entry listing the most common genes and DNA. The V and J calls and clone size come from TCRdb's table, not from the authors' own analysis. This sample gives 100,000 to 120,000 distinct CDR3 sequences in total; 9.5% to 13% of them show up just once. The ten largest clones take up around 3% of the sample.

A case-control design nested within a healthcare worker cohort in London, UK, was used, with weekly nasopharyngeal swab PCR tests and blood sampling performed. Healthcare workers were recruited between 23 and 31 March 2020, during the week of the UK lockdown, and were followed weekly for up to about 15 weeks. The sample was whole blood. This clonotype was sampled from an adult who was a healthcare worker with PCR-confirmed SARS-CoV-2 infection or an uninfected control (not recorded which).

The bases are TGTGCCAGCAGCTTAGCGAACCGCCGACTCGCAGATACGCAGTATTTT. Translated, it gives CASSLANRRLADTQYF. Recombination linked TRBV7-8 to TRBJ2-3; no D segment can be confidently identified. For CDR1 and CDR2, the germline V gene lists SGHVS and FQNEAQ. The CDR3 runs 16 amino acids, cysteine and phenylalanine included. Here the CDR3 DNA is all that survives: 48 bases in frame from base 1. The trim is 0 bases for V and 4 bases for J, with a gap of 14 bases between the germline ends.